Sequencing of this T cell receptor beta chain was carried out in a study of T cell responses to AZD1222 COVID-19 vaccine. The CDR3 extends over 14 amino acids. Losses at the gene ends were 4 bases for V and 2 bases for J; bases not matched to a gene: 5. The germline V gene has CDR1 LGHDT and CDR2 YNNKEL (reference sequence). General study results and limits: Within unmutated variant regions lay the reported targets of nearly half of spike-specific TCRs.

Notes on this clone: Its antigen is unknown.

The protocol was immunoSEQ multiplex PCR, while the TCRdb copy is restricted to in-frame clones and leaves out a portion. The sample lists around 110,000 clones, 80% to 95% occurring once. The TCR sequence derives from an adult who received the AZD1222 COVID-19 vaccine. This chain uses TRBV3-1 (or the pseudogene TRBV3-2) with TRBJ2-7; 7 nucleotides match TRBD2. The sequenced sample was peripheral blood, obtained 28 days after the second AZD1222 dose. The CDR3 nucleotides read TGTGCCAGCAGCCCTAGCGGACCAGCCTACGAGCAGTACTTC. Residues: CASSPSGPAYEQYF.